This T cell receptor beta chain was sequenced for a study of shared clonotypes between healthy human individuals. Germline CDR1 is LNHDA and CDR2 is SQIVND (reference sequence). This CDR3 spans 14 amino acids. V was clipped by 6 bases and J by 4 bases, with 15 bases between them. Profiled with immunoSEQ multiplex PCR; TCRdb holds only in-frame clones, not every one. Here the sample spans some 1 million clones, 60% to 80% being singletons. The sequence derives from a man between 18 and 35 years old in good health. The source material was memory CD4+ T cells sorted from blood. Subset meaning: CD45RA-negative fraction. The chain carries TRBV19 and TRBJ1-1, with D tentatively TRBD1 (6 bases). The CDR3 DNA reads as TGTGCCAGTAGGAGACAGGAGGTGAGCACTGAAGCTTTCTTT. Protein: CASRRQEVSTEAFF.